Following are 28 T cell receptor beta chains from one sample sequenced in a study of T cell repertoires in cytomegalovirus infection. For these receptors, no antigen is known. TCRdb itself ran the reads through MiXCR, one entry per CDR3 protein. Altogether 380,000 or so distinct CDR3 sequences are present, about 35% being singletons, with the ten largest covering roughly 14%. Sequenced material: cultured PBMCs, taken from culture after CMV antigen stimulation. Receptor source: a human donor in good health (CMV status not recorded). Some clones in this sample may be carry-over from other donors' samples.

The chain carries TRBV11-2 and TRBJ2-3; no definite D call. Germline V gives CDR1 SGHAT, CDR2 FQNNGV. Trimming removed 2 bases from V and 0 bases from J, with 9 bases in between. CDR3 size: 15 residues. CDR3 sequence (DNA): TGTGCCAGCAGCTTAACCCCGACTAGCACAGATACGCAGTATTTT. It yields the protein CASSLTPTSTDTQYF.

In its sample, this clonotype was seen a few times. V and J are TRBV19 and TRBJ1-2; D may be TRBD1 (5 bases). This CDR3 is 12 amino acids long. The V gene's germline CDR1 is LNHDA and CDR2 SQIVND (reference sequence). The ends were cut back, 11 bases at V and 6 bases at J, with 16 bases in the middle. Written as DNA, the CDR3 is TGTGCCCTTTGGGCGCAGGGAAATGGCTACACCTTC. It codes for CALWAQGNGYTF.

This chain connects TRBV7-9 to TRBJ1-4; the D gene is possibly TRBD1 (6 bases). Germline V CDR1 and CDR2: SEHNR, FQNEAQ (reference sequence). The CDR3 extends over 16 amino acids. V lost 1 base and J 6 bases, leaving 15 bases between the germline ends. The CDR3 DNA is TGTGCCAGCAGCTTAGACACAGGGAATGCTCATGAAAAACTGTTTTTT. This encodes CASSLDTGNAHEKLFF.

This clonotype was detected only a few times. The J gene is TRBJ1-5, the V gene TRBV19; D is possibly TRBD1 (5 bases). With 7 bases removed from V and 2 bases from J, the gap between germline ends came to 18 bases. Germline CDR1 reads LNHDA; CDR2 reads SQIVND (reference sequence). The CDR3 sequence is 16 residues long. DNA for the CDR3: TGTGCCAGTACCGGATTAGGGACGGCGGGCAATCAGCCCCAGCATTTT. This gives the protein CASTGLGTAGNQPQHF.

In its sample, this clonotype was seen a few times. V gene TRBV6-5 combines with J gene TRBJ2-3; the match to TRBD1 covers 9 bases. With V trimmed by 5 bases and J by 4 bases, 10 bases remained unmatched. The CDR3 spans 16 residues. The V gene's germline CDR1 is MNHEY and CDR2 SVGAGI. CDR3 nucleotide sequence: TGTGCCAGCAGTGGGCGGGACAGGGTTCGATCAGATACGCAGTATTTT. Residues: CASSGRDRVRSDTQYF.

This clonotype was found a few times. This sequence joins TRBV19 and TRBJ1-2; a weak D match, TRBD1 (5 bases). The CDR3 loop spans 14 amino acids. Trimming removed 8 bases from V and 4 bases from J, with 17 bases in between. Germline CDR1 LNHDA, CDR2 SQIVND (reference sequence). The CDR3 spells CASRARAGAYGYTF. CDR3 nucleotide sequence: TGTGCCAGTCGGGCCAGGGCGGGTGCCTATGGCTACACCTTC.

This clonotype was seen a few times. The rearrangement uses TRBV12-3 or TRBV12-4 and TRBJ2-2, with 7 bases matching TRBD1. The CDR3 contains 12 residues. V was clipped by 8 bases and J by 4 bases; unmatched bases: 1. CDR3 sequence: CASQGVTGELFF. CDR3 nucleotides: TGTGCCAGCCAGGGGGTCACCGGGGAGCTGTTTTTT.

Only a few counts were recorded for this clonotype. This sequence joins TRBV19 and TRBJ1-1; maybe TRBD1 (5 bases). Trimming took 3 bases from V and 3 from J, leaving 11 bases between them. CDR3 size: 14 residues. The germline CDR1 and CDR2 sequences are LNHDA and SQIVND (reference sequence). CDR3 DNA sequence: TGTGCCAGTAGTATGGACACGACGGACACTGAAGCTTTCTTT. The encoded protein is CASSMDTTDTEAFF. The whole variable domain, filled in from reference TRBV19 and TRBJ1-1, reads DGGITQSPKYLFRKEGQNVTLSCEQNLNHDAMYWYRQDPGQGLRLIYYSQIVNDFQKGDIAEGYSVSREKKESFPLTVTSAQKNPTAFYLCASSMDTTDTEAFFGQGTRLTVV.

This clonotype was seen more than once but under ten times. The chain is built from TRBV7-2 and TRBJ2-7; D not certain. V lost 4 bases and J 1 base, leaving 17 bases between the germline ends. CDR1 and CDR2 (germline): SGHTA, FQGNSA. The CDR3 consists of 16 residues. CDR3 DNA sequence: TGTGCCAGCAGCTCTCCCCTCGGGTCCGGATCCTACGAGCAGTACTTC. The encoded protein is CASSSPLGSGSYEQYF.

The sample holds one count of this clonotype. The CDR3 DNA is TGTGCCAGCAGTACTGGACTAGCGACCCAAGTAGCTCAGTTCTTC. Translating gives CASSTGLATQVAQFF. The gene calls are TRBV27 and TRBJ2-1; 9 bases fit TRBD2. This CDR3 is 15 amino acids long. Germline CDR1 is MNHEY and CDR2 is SMNVEV (reference sequence). V lost 5 bases and J lost 13; bases outside the gene matches: 15.

At least ten counts were recorded for this clonotype. This sequence joins TRBV7-2 and TRBJ2-3; 12 bases match TRBD2. Per germline, CDR1 SGHTA and CDR2 FQGNSA. The CDR3 is 16 residues long. Trimming at V came to 5 bases and at J to 1 base, leaving 4 bases not matched to a gene. The chain's CDR3 is CASSPSGRAGTDTQYF. For the CDR3, the DNA is TGTGCCAGCAGCCCTAGCGGGAGGGCGGGCACAGATACGCAGTATTTT.

The chain has TRBV7-2 and TRBJ2-3, with 12 bases fitting TRBD2. Trimming at V came to 5 bases and at J to 4 bases, leaving 10 bases not matched to a gene. This CDR3 contains 17 residues. Per germline, CDR1 SGHTA and CDR2 FQGNSA. The DNA for the CDR3 is TGTGCCAGCAGCCCTTGGACTAGCGGGGATTACGCAGATACGCAGTATTTT. Translation gives CASSPWTSGDYADTQYF.

This CDR3 reads CASSQRGEQYF. The CDR3 DNA reads as TGTGCCAGCAGCCAAAGAGGGGAGCAGTACTTC. V usage is TRBV6-8 and J usage is TRBJ2-7, with D possibly being TRBD2 (5 bases). The CDR3 consists of 11 residues. Germline-derived CDR1 and CDR2 are MNHGY and SAAAGT. Trimming removed 6 bases from V and 7 bases from J, with 10 bases in between.

There are many counts of this clonotype. The chain couples TRBV7-2 to TRBJ1-1; unclear D gene. In germline, CDR1 is SGHTA, CDR2 FQGNSA. V was trimmed by 1 base and J by 1 base, leaving 13 bases between them. The CDR3 loop spans 16 amino acids. CDR3 nucleotide sequence: TGTGCCAGCAGCTTAGTCAGCCGTCTTGGGAACACTGAAGCTTTCTTT. Translated: CASSLVSRLGNTEAFF.

The gene calls are TRBV12-3 or TRBV12-4 and TRBJ2-2; a possible D gene is TRBD1 (7 bases). V was pared by 0 bases and J by 6 bases, with 17 bases between. This CDR3 comprises 17 residues. The CDR3 sequence: CASSLALSGGSAGELFF. CDR3 DNA: TGTGCCAGCAGTTTAGCGCTATCAGGGGGGTCGGCCGGGGAGCTGTTTTTT.

This clonotype showed up many times. The V gene is TRBV7-2, the J gene TRBJ2-7, with 7 nucleotides matching TRBD1. The V and J ends lost 5 bases and 3 bases, in that order; junction bases with no gene match: 7. The CDR3 totals 14 residues. CDR1 is SGHTA and CDR2 is FQGNSA in the germline V gene. The CDR3 sequence is CASSPKTGYYEQYV. CDR3 DNA: TGTGCCAGCAGCCCCAAGACAGGGTACTACGAGCAGTACGTC.

This clonotype was seen a handful of times. The chain combines TRBV20-1 with TRBJ2-1; D is possibly TRBD1 (6 bases). The CDR3 is 11 amino acids. V was pared by 5 bases and J by 7 bases, with 9 bases between. Germline CDR1 and CDR2: DFQATT and SNEGSKA (reference sequence). CDR3 DNA: TGCAGTGCTTTTCAGGGGAATGAGCAGTTCTTC. Its translation is CSAFQGNEQFF.

In its sample, this clonotype was seen a few times. The chain carries TRBV5-1 and TRBJ1-2; TRBD1 matches 9 bases. CDR3 size: 14 residues. In germline, CDR1 is SGHRS, CDR2 YFSETQ. V was pared by 3 bases and J by 2 bases, with 2 bases of the junction left unmatched. CDR3 protein: CASSSTGGNYGYTF. DNA for the CDR3: TGCGCCAGCAGCTCGACAGGGGGGAACTATGGCTACACCTTC.

This clonotype was seen only once. The rearrangement links TRBV6-2 or TRBV6-3 to TRBJ1-2; D possibly corresponds to TRBD1 (5 bases). Germline V gene data show CDR1 as MNHEY and CDR2 as SVGEGT. The CDR3 spans 12 residues. Trimming took off 7 bases at V and 5 bases at J, with 11 bases between the two ends. Here the CDR3 reads CASTPDRYGYTF. The CDR3 nucleotides are TGTGCCAGCACCCCCGACAGATATGGCTACACCTTC.

The chain carries TRBV10-1 and TRBJ2-1; D is possibly TRBD2 (5 bases). V lost 3 bases to trimming and J lost 3 bases, with 12 bases between them. The germline V gene has CDR1 WNHNN and CDR2 SYGVQD (reference sequence). The CDR3 totals 15 residues. The DNA of the CDR3 is TGCGCCAGCAGTGAAGCCTACCGGGGCTACAATGAGCAGTTCTTC. As protein: CASSEAYRGYNEQFF.

This clonotype showed up many times. The rearrangement uses TRBV4-3 and TRBJ2-1, with 12 nucleotides matching TRBD2. J lost 7 bases, V lost 3 bases, and 1 base had no gene match. The CDR3 contains 14 residues. CDR1 LGHNA and CDR2 YSLEER come from the germline V gene. This chain's CDR3 is CASSQLAGGNEQFF. The CDR3 DNA follows: TGCGCCAGCAGCCAGCTAGCGGGGGGGAATGAGCAGTTCTTC.

As concerns this clonotype: Compared with germline, one end of the junction differs, possibly owing to a read error. The chain uses TRBV19 and TRBJ1-1, with 8 bases fitting TRBD1. The CDR3 has 17 residues. The germline V gene has CDR1 LNHDA and CDR2 SQIVND (reference sequence). CDR3 amino acids: CASKLTGQGGGNTVAFF. The CDR3 coding sequence is TGTGCCAGCAAGCTTACCGGACAGGGTGGGGGGAACACTGTAGCTTTCTTT.

This clonotype has more than one count but fewer than ten. The chain couples TRBV6-1 to TRBJ1-1; D perhaps matches TRBD1 (5 bases). The V end lost 3 bases, the J end lost 1 base, and 9 bases lay between the germline ends. The germline CDR1 and CDR2 sequences are MNHNS and SASEGT. The CDR3 runs to 14 residues. CDR3 region: CASSEGTRNTEAFF. The CDR3 DNA reads as TGTGCCAGCAGTGAGGGGACCAGGAACACTGAAGCTTTCTTT.

The table lists this clonotype with a few counts. This chain joins TRBV7-2 and TRBJ2-3; TRBD2 matches 8 bases. CDR1 and CDR2 (germline): SGHTA, FQGNSA. The CDR3 is 18 residues long. V shed 5 bases, J shed 8 bases, and the junction held 21 bases outside the gene matches. As DNA, the CDR3 is TGTGCCAGCAGCCCCACCCGATTAACTAGCGGAGGGGGGGGTACGCAGTATTTT. It is translated as CASSPTRLTSGGGGTQYF.

The chain joins TRBV12-5 to TRBJ2-1; D uncertain. CDR1 is LGHNT, CDR2 FRNRAP, per germline. The CDR3 sequence is 16 residues long. V shed 1 base and J shed 2 bases, with 12 bases lying between them. CDR3 bases: TGTGCTAGTGGTTTGGGACTCTCCTCCGCCTACAATGAGCAGTTCTTC. Translating it yields CASGLGLSSAYNEQFF.

The chain recombines TRBV6-2 or TRBV6-3 with TRBJ1-1, with a weak D call TRBD1 (5 bases). This CDR3 is built from 13 residues. V dropped 2 bases and J dropped 4 bases, with 8 bases sitting between them. Germline CDR1 is MNHEY and CDR2 is SVGEGT. The chain's CDR3 is CASSYQGSTEAFF. For the CDR3, the DNA is TGTGCCAGCAGTTACCAGGGTTCCACTGAAGCTTTCTTT.

This clonotype has just a few counts. The gene calls are TRBV6-1 and TRBJ2-7; tentative D call: TRBD2 (6 bases). This CDR3 has 14 amino acids. Deletions cut 10 bases from V and 0 bases from J, with 16 bases between. Germline V CDR1 and CDR2: MNHNS, SASEGT. For the CDR3, the DNA is TGTGCCACCGCGCTTGGGGGGTTCTCCTACGAGCAGTACTTC. Its translation: CATALGGFSYEQYF.

This clonotype was counted between two and nine times. The chain is built from TRBV7-2 and TRBJ2-7; 7 bases agree with TRBD2. V was clipped by 2 bases and J by 5 bases; unmatched bases: 3. This CDR3 has 13 residues. The germline CDR1 and CDR2 sequences are SGHTA and FQGNSA. The CDR3 DNA sequence: TGTGCCAGCAGCTTAAGCGGGAATAACGAGCAGTACTTC. Its protein is CASSLSGNNEQYF.